Below, 5 T cell receptor beta chains from the same sample are listed, as sequenced in a study of T-cell memory formation after mild COVID-19. MiXCR, applied by TCRdb to the 5' RACE reads, yields one record per CDR3 protein. The sample yields 280,000 or so distinct CDR3 sequences, roughly 8% seen once. The sample taken for sequencing was PBMCs or a T cell subset sorted from them (not recorded which). The source is a man aged 18 to 30 who had mild COVID-19 (a few samples of this study predate the infection). Cell type and time point are not known.

This clonotype was recorded a few times. The chain uses TRBV27 and TRBJ1-5, with TRBD1 matching over 12 bases. Trimming at V came to 10 bases and at J to 6 bases, leaving 10 bases not matched to a gene. Looked up from germline, CDR1 is MNHEY and CDR2 is SMNVEV (reference sequence). This CDR3 has 15 amino acids. The DNA of the CDR3 is TGTGCCACGAAACCGGGACAGGGGGCATCTCAGCCCCAGCATTTT. This codes for CATKPGQGASQPQHF.

The chain joins TRBV27 to TRBJ1-2; 7 bases match TRBD1. Trimming cost V 5 bases and J 4 bases; bases outside gene matches: 4. Germline values: CDR1 MNHEY, CDR2 SMNVEV (reference sequence). The CDR3 extends over 13 amino acids. The CDR3: CASSLRGTYGYTF. The CDR3 bases are TGTGCCAGCAGTCTCAGGGGGACCTATGGCTACACCTTC.

V is TRBV20-1 and J is TRBJ2-5; 10 nucleotides match TRBD1. The CDR3 consists of 13 residues. V was clipped by 6 bases and J by 5 bases; unmatched bases: 6. Per germline, CDR1 DFQATT and CDR2 SNEGSKA (reference sequence). The CDR3 DNA reads as TGCAGTGCATTGGACAGGGGGTTCGAGACCCAGTACTTC. Translation gives CSALDRGFETQYF.

This chain links TRBV5-1 with TRBJ2-3; TRBD2 agrees at 8 bases. The CDR3 spans 14 residues. The germline CDR1 and CDR2 sequences are SGHRS and YFSETQ. V lost 4 bases and J lost 6; bases outside the gene matches: 7. CDR3 residues: CASSPGGSGDTQYF. CDR3 nucleotides: TGCGCCAGCAGCCCGGGGGGGAGTGGGGATACGCAGTATTTT.

This rearrangement joins TRBV7-9 to TRBJ1-2, with D perhaps matching TRBD1 (5 bases). The ends were cut back, 7 bases at V and 5 bases at J, with 20 bases in the middle. Germline CDR1 SEHNR, CDR2 FQNEAQ (reference sequence). The CDR3 extends over 15 amino acids. The CDR3 bases are TGTGCCAGCACCATTCCTGCAGGGTTCGGATATGGCTACACCTTC. It is translated as CASTIPAGFGYGYTF.